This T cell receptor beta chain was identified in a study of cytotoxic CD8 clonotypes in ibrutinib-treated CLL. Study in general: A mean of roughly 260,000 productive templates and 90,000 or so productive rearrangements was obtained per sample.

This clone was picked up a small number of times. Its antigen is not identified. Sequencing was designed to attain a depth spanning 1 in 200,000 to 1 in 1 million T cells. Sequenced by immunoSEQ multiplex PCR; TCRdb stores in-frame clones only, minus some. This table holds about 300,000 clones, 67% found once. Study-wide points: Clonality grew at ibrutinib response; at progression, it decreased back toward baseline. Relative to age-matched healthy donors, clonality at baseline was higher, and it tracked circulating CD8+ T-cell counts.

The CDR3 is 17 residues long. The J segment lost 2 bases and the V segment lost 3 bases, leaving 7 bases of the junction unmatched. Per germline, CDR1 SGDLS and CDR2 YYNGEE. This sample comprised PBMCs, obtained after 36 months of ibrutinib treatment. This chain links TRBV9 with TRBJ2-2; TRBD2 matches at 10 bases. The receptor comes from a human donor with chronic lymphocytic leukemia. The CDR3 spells CASSARLAGANTGELFF. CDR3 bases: TGTGCCAGCAGCGCCCGACTAGCGGGTGCAAACACCGGGGAGCTGTTTTTT.